This T cell receptor (beta chain) was observed in a study of blood T cell repertoires in COVID-19. At the level of the study: Acute-phase and convalescent COVID-19 samples originated in the United States, Italy and Spain. PBMCs, B-cell-depleted T cells, or T cells provided the cDNA or gDNA that made up the material.

How the authors handled the data: Reference gene primer amplification gave nucleated cell count estimates. Some clones are missing from TCRdb's copy, which holds only in-frame ones; the method was immunoSEQ multiplex PCR. V, J and clone size derive from that table, while D and trimming were established from the DNA sequence. The sample records about 60,000 clones, approximately 81% being singletons. Seattle enrolled patients during active infection and tracked them longitudinally. The CDR3 sequence is 16 residues long. V lost 1 base and J lost 0, with 10 bases in between. The V gene's germline CDR1 is SGDLS and CDR2 YYNGEE.

The receptor was isolated from a man in his 60s with COVID-19, enrolled during active disease. Specimen: peripheral blood. This sequence joins TRBV9 and TRBJ2-2; possibly TRBD2 for D (5 bases). The CDR3 nucleotides read TGTGCCAGCAGCGTATTTGGGGAGCCGAACACCGGGGAGCTGTTTTTT. It yields the protein CASSVFGEPNTGELFF. Full variable domain (outside the CDR3, taken from reference TRBV9 and TRBJ2-2): DSGVTQTPKHLITATGQRVTLRCSPRSGDLSVYWYQQSLDQGLQFLIQYYNGEERAKGNILERFSAQQFPDLHSELNLSSLELGDSALYFCASSVFGEPNTGELFFGEGSRLTVL.